This entry lists 11 T cell receptor beta chains sequenced from one sample in a study of CXCR3 chemokines and chemotherapy response in bladder cancer. TCRdb fed the PCR reads into MiXCR, producing one record per CDR3 protein. The repertoire consists of over 10,000 distinct CDR3 sequences, with around 12% occurring once and the leading ten covering roughly 27%. The sample here was taken from a patient whose treatment included neoadjuvant chemotherapy. The receptors shown here come from a human donor with bladder cancer that did not respond to neoadjuvant chemotherapy.

This clonotype is classed as medium-sized. CDR3 region: CASSYEGVSGNTIYF. CDR3 nucleotide sequence: TGTGCCAGCAGTTACGAGGGCGTCTCTGGAAACACCATATATTTT. The V call is TRBV6-6, the J call TRBJ1-3; D remains ambiguous. Trimming left V 2 bases short and J 0 bases short, with 8 bases between. This CDR3 has 15 amino acids. Per the germline V gene, CDR1 is MNHNY and CDR2 is SVGAGI (reference sequence).

CDR3 nucleotide sequence: TGTGCCAGCAGTTTATCGTGGAGAGACCAAGAGACCCAGTACTTC. It encodes CASSLSWRDQETQYF. V and J are TRBV27 and TRBJ2-5; the D is unclear. The CDR3 has 15 amino acids. Germline CDR1 reads MNHEY; CDR2 reads SMNVEV (reference sequence). Trimming pared 0 bases from V and 0 bases from J, leaving 8 bases between.

This clonotype appeared many times. V and J are TRBV19 and TRBJ2-2; possibly TRBD1 for D (5 bases). V was pared by 7 bases and J by 5 bases, with 11 bases between. This CDR3 has 13 residues. CDR1 is LNHDA, CDR2 SQIVND, per germline (reference sequence). The CDR3, as DNA: TGTGCCAGTATTTCCAGGGTGACCGGGGAGCTGTTTTTT. It yields the protein CASISRVTGELFF.

This clonotype showed up many times. The genes are TRBV29-1 and TRBJ1-1; 11 positions agree with TRBD1. Germline CDR1 and CDR2: SQVTM and ANQGSEA. The CDR3 is 14 residues long. V lost 2 bases, J lost 3 bases, and 2 bases stayed unmatched. CDR3 amino acids: CSVERDRGDTEAFF. Here the CDR3 DNA reads TGCAGCGTTGAACGGGACAGGGGGGACACTGAAGCTTTCTTT.

In its sample, this clonotype was seen many times. The rearrangement joins TRBV30 to TRBJ2-1, with D hard to call. The germline V and J ends were trimmed by 1 base and 5 bases, with 9 bases remaining between them. Germline assignment: CDR1 GTSNPN and CDR2 SVGIG (reference sequence). This CDR3 has 13 residues. CDR3 loop: CAWSALRNNEQFF. DNA of the CDR3: TGTGCCTGGAGTGCCCTGAGAAACAATGAGCAGTTCTTC.

At least ten counts were recorded for this clonotype. The chain links TRBV6-2 or TRBV6-3 to TRBJ1-2; D not resolved. From germline, CDR1 is MNHEY and CDR2 SVGEGT. V gave up 1 base and J gave up 6 bases, with 9 bases separating them. This CDR3 spans 13 amino acids. For the CDR3, the DNA is TGTGCCAGCAGTTACTATGCAGGCCATGGCTACACCTTC. As protein: CASSYYAGHGYTF.

Ten or more counts support this clonotype. This chain joins TRBV6-2 or TRBV6-3 and TRBJ1-1, with no clear D. The length of the CDR3 is 13 residues. V lost 6 bases and J lost 3, with 11 bases in between. The germline CDR1 and CDR2 sequences are MNHEY and SVGEGT. In DNA form, the CDR3 reads TGTGCCAGCAGCCGAATTCCAGACACTGAAGCTTTCTTT. Translating it yields CASSRIPDTEAFF.

The chain is built from TRBV4-1 and TRBJ2-7; the D gene is possibly TRBD2 (6 bases). This CDR3 has 15 amino acids. Germline assignment: CDR1 MGHRA and CDR2 YSYEKL. V lost 4 bases and J lost 1, with 14 bases in between. The CDR3 protein is CASSRRDGSSYEQYF. CDR3 sequence (DNA): TGCGCCAGCAGCCGGAGGGACGGTTCATCCTACGAGCAGTACTTC.

In this sample, this clonotype turned up many times. This chain connects TRBV6-2 or TRBV6-3 to TRBJ2-1, with 8 bases lining up with TRBD1. J was trimmed by 3 bases and V by 7 bases; bases with no gene match: 5. CDR3 length equals 14 residues. CDR1 is MNHEY, CDR2 SVGEGT, per germline. CDR3 amino acids: CASIGRGLYNEQFF. For the CDR3, the DNA is TGTGCCAGCATAGGCAGGGGGCTCTACAATGAGCAGTTCTTC.

The genes are TRBV20-1 and TRBJ1-2; 10 nucleotides agree with TRBD1. CDR1 and CDR2 (germline): DFQATT, SNEGSKA (reference sequence). This CDR3 has 15 amino acids. The ends lost 1 base at V and 8 bases at J; junction bases unmatched: 10. In DNA form, the CDR3 reads TGCAGTGCTAGAGTAGAACTGGGACAGGGGTCGGGCTACACCTTC. Encoded protein: CSARVELGQGSGYTF.

This clonotype came up many times. This chain uses TRBV27 with TRBJ1-2; D not certain. The CDR3 contains 13 residues. The germline V gene encodes CDR1 MNHEY and CDR2 SMNVEV (reference sequence). Between the trimmed V and J ends, which lost 7 bases and 6 bases, there was a span of 15 bases. The CDR3 bases are TGTGCCAGCACCCCCGGCGGCGGAGATGGCTACACCTTC. This codes for CASTPGGGDGYTF.